Each of the 24 T cell receptor beta chains below was sequenced from the same sample in a study of T-cell reconstitution after alpha-beta-depleted transplantation in children. It was with unique molecular identifiers that the TCRbeta library was prepared. Each CDR3 protein gets one entry after TCRdb re-called the PCR reads with MiXCR. The table has about 500,000 distinct CDR3 sequences, approximately 29% seen once. The sample was PBMCs from the stem cell graft donor, taken from the stem cell graft. The receptors were sampled from a human donor who donated a stem cell graft to a child with aplastic anemia.

Only a few counts were recorded for this clonotype. The chain links TRBV20-1 to TRBJ2-1; 12 nucleotides line up with TRBD2. This CDR3 region has 15 residues. J gave up 3 bases and V 6 bases, and 6 bases lay outside the gene matches. Looked up from germline, CDR1 is DFQATT and CDR2 is SNEGSKA (reference sequence). The DNA of the CDR3 is TGCAGTGCGGTGACTAGCGGGAGCATCTACAATGAGCAGTTCTTC. It yields the protein CSAVTSGSIYNEQFF.

The J gene is TRBJ2-7, the V gene TRBV7-2, with 7 bases identical to TRBD2. Germline V gives CDR1 SGHTA, CDR2 FQGNSA. The CDR3 has 13 amino acids. V lost 5 bases and J lost 6; bases outside the gene matches: 7. As DNA, the CDR3 is TGTGCCAGCAGCCGGAGGGAGGGGACCGAGCAGTACGTC. Protein: CASSRREGTEQYV.

This clonotype was detected only a few times. The genes are TRBV5-1 and TRBJ2-4, with TRBD2 identical over 13 bases. CDR3 length: 16 amino acids. Germline CDR1 and CDR2: SGHRS and YFSETQ. The V gene end was trimmed by 1 base and the J gene end by 6 bases; junction bases not matched to a gene: 4. The CDR3 bases are TGCGCCAGCAGCTTGACTAGCGGGAGGGCCGGAAACATTCAGTACTTC. Amino acid sequence: CASSLTSGRAGNIQYF.

V is TRBV28 and J is TRBJ1-2; no clear D. V was shortened by 2 bases and J by 5 bases, with 12 bases between the two germline ends. The CDR3 is 14 amino acids. Per germline, CDR1 MDHEN and CDR2 SYDVKM. DNA for the CDR3: TGTGCCAGCAGTTTAGGAGGGATTCGGTATGGCTACACCTTC. Its protein product is CASSLGGIRYGYTF.

This clonotype was counted between two and nine times. The rearrangement links TRBV5-1 to TRBJ1-6; no firm D call. The CDR3 spans 12 residues. Looked up from germline, CDR1 is SGHRS and CDR2 is YFSETQ. The ends were cut back, 5 bases at V and 10 bases at J, with 10 bases in the middle. The CDR3: CASRGMESPLHF. DNA of the CDR3: TGCGCCAGCAGAGGAATGGAGTCACCCCTCCACTTT.

In this sample, this clonotype turned up many times. The CDR3 sequence is CASSEAVGLAGYNEQFF. As DNA, the CDR3 is TGTGCCAGCAGTGAAGCGGTAGGACTAGCGGGATACAATGAGCAGTTCTTC. V is TRBV6-1 and J is TRBJ2-1, with TRBD2 identical over 12 bases. The J segment lost 4 bases and the V segment lost 0 bases, leaving 4 bases of the junction unmatched. This CDR3 contains 17 residues. Germline CDR1 is MNHNS and CDR2 is SASEGT.

The chain links TRBV5-5 to TRBJ1-3, with D hard to call. V was clipped by 2 bases and J by 0 bases, with 9 bases between them. There are 15 residues in the CDR3. Germline V gene sequence: CDR1 SGHKS, CDR2 YYEKEE (reference sequence). The DNA for the CDR3 is TGTGCCAGCAGCTTAATCAGAAGCTCTGGAAACACCATATATTTT. Residues: CASSLIRSSGNTIYF.

The V and J genes are TRBV6-1 and TRBJ2-1; D unclear. The germline CDR1 and CDR2 sequences are MNHNS and SASEGT. Trimming took off 6 bases at V and 0 bases at J, with 21 bases between the two ends. CDR3 length: 18 residues. The CDR3 is CASRRTSFLLSSYNEQFF. The CDR3 DNA reads as TGTGCCAGCAGACGCACATCATTTCTCCTATCCTCCTACAATGAGCAGTTCTTC.

The chain couples TRBV28 to TRBJ2-7; no reliable D call. Germline V gene sequence: CDR1 MDHEN, CDR2 SYDVKM. V was pared by 1 base and J by 3 bases, with 10 bases between. The CDR3 length is 14 residues. The chain's CDR3 is CASSLLGRNYEQYF. In nucleotides, the CDR3 is TGTGCCAGCAGTTTATTGGGCAGGAACTACGAGCAGTACTTC.

This clonotype showed up just a few times. V is TRBV15 and J is TRBJ1-1; D might be TRBD1 (6 bases). The CDR3 consists of 17 residues. The V end was cut by 4 bases, the J end by 0 bases, with 18 bases between. Germline lookup yields CDR1 LNHNV and CDR2 YYDKDF (reference sequence). CDR3 residues: CATSTQTGYPLNTEAFF. The CDR3 DNA sequence: TGTGCCACCAGCACTCAGACAGGCTATCCCCTGAACACTGAAGCTTTCTTT.

This chain connects TRBV6-5 to TRBJ2-7; no clear D gene. Trimming shortened V by 5 bases and J by 1 base, and 15 bases separated the two germline ends. The CDR3 spans 15 residues. Germline V lookup: CDR1 MNHEY, CDR2 SVGAGI. The CDR3 DNA sequence: TGTGCCAGCAGTCCCCAGCCGGGCGGATCCTACGAGCAGTACTTC. Protein: CASSPQPGGSYEQYF.

A few counts support this clonotype. The J gene is TRBJ2-5, the V gene TRBV14, with no clear D. Germline CDR1 SGHDN, CDR2 FVKESK. V shed 3 bases and J shed 5 bases, with 4 bases lying between them. The CDR3 extends over 11 amino acids. CDR3 in amino acids: CASSHAETQYF. The CDR3 DNA reads as TGTGCCAGCAGCCATGCGGAGACCCAGTACTTC.

The chain combines TRBV20-1 with TRBJ2-7; the D gene is possibly TRBD1 (6 bases). The CDR3 sequence is 13 residues long. V shed 5 bases and J shed 3 bases, with 14 bases lying between them. Germline CDR1 is DFQATT and CDR2 is SNEGSKA (reference sequence). The CDR3 DNA reads as TGCAGTGCTCGCGAGGGGGAGTACTACGAGCAGTACTTC. This codes for CSAREGEYYEQYF.

In this sample, this clonotype turned up a few times. V and J are TRBV6-6 and TRBJ1-3; D gene uncertain. This CDR3 region has 12 residues. Deletions cut 7 bases from V and 1 base from J, with 5 bases between. In germline, CDR1 is MNHNY, CDR2 SVGAGI (reference sequence). The CDR3 nucleotides read TGTGCCAGCATCGGGTCTGGAAACACCATATATTTT. This encodes CASIGSGNTIYF.

The chain employs TRBV5-1 and TRBJ2-7, with TRBD2 as a possible D gene (6 bases). The CDR3 is made up of 15 amino acids. The V and J ends lost 2 bases and 4 bases respectively, with 16 bases between them. The germline CDR1 and CDR2 sequences are SGHRS and YFSETQ. CDR3 residues: CASSLGREGGYEQYF. For the CDR3, the DNA is TGCGCCAGCAGCTTAGGGCGGGAAGGTGGATACGAGCAGTACTTC.

This sequence joins TRBV11-2 and TRBJ2-2; 9 bases agree with TRBD2. Unmatched junction bases numbered 11, after V lost 2 bases and J lost 7 bases. The CDR3 contains 17 residues. CDR1 is SGHAT and CDR2 is FQNNGV in the germline V gene. CDR3 loop: CASSLSPSGGQVGELFF. CDR3 nucleotide sequence: TGTGCCAGCAGCTTATCCCCGAGCGGGGGGCAGGTCGGGGAGCTGTTTTTT.

The V call is TRBV6-2 or TRBV6-3, the J call TRBJ2-2, with 8 bases aligning to TRBD1. This CDR3 is built from 15 residues. Trimming cost V 5 bases and J 0 bases; bases outside gene matches: 2. Germline V gene sequence: CDR1 MNHEY, CDR2 SVGEGT. The CDR3 bases are TGTGCCAGCAGTAAGACAGGGGCGAACACCGGGGAGCTGTTTTTT. Translating it yields CASSKTGANTGELFF.

This chain connects TRBV30 to TRBJ1-3; 7 nucleotides line up with TRBD1. V was clipped by 0 bases and J by 2 bases; unmatched bases: 4. Germline V gene data show CDR1 as GTSNPN and CDR2 as SVGIG (reference sequence). There are 15 residues in the CDR3. This CDR3 reads CAWSVIQGTGNTIYF. In DNA, the CDR3 is TGTGCCTGGAGTGTAATACAGGGGACTGGAAACACCATATATTTT.

The gene calls are TRBV28 and TRBJ2-2; no firm D call. The CDR3 has 15 amino acids. V was clipped by 9 bases and J by 5 bases, with 19 bases between them. The germline gives CDR1 MDHEN, CDR2 SYDVKM. CDR3 coding DNA: TGTGCCAGTCTAAGTGGCGTAGAATCTACCGGGGAGCTGTTTTTT. Protein product: CASLSGVESTGELFF.

The chain recombines TRBV11-2 with TRBJ2-2; 9 bases match TRBD2. CDR1 is SGHAT, CDR2 FQNNGV, per germline. V shed 5 bases and J 2 bases; nucleotides not matched to a gene: 6. The CDR3 consists of 16 residues. The CDR3, as DNA: TGTGCCAGCAGCGGCCGACTAGCGGTTAACACCGGGGAGCTGTTTTTT. It encodes CASSGRLAVNTGELFF.

The table lists this clonotype with a few counts. The V gene is TRBV29-1, the J gene TRBJ2-5; D is uncertain. Per germline, CDR1 SQVTM and CDR2 ANQGSEA. This CDR3 region has 12 residues. The V gene lost 8 bases and the J gene lost 2 bases, with 12 bases spanning the gap. For the CDR3, the DNA is TGCAGCTTGCAGGCAGGACAAGAGACCCAGTACTTC. Amino acid sequence: CSLQAGQETQYF.

This chain links TRBV5-1 with TRBJ2-6; D might be TRBD1 (5 bases). The CDR3 contains 17 residues. V was shortened by 4 bases and J by 0 bases, with 14 bases between the two germline ends. Germline loops: CDR1 SGHRS, CDR2 YFSETQ. The CDR3 nucleotides are TGCGCCAGCAGCGGCGGACACGACGCCTCTGGGGCCAACGTCCTGACTTTC. The encoded protein is CASSGGHDASGANVLTF. The full variable domain, completed using reference TRBV5-1 and TRBJ2-6, is KAGVTQTPRYLIKTRGQQVTLSCSPISGHRSVSWYQQTPGQGLQFLFEYFSETQRNKGNFPGRFSGRQFSNSRSEMNVSTLELGDSALYLCASSGGHDASGANVLTFGAGSRLTVL.

This clonotype was found a few times. V is TRBV15 and J is TRBJ2-3; 11 positions match TRBD2. Trimming at V came to 4 bases and at J to 5 bases, leaving 14 bases not matched to a gene. CDR1 is LNHNV and CDR2 is YYDKDF in the germline V gene (reference sequence). The CDR3 sequence is 18 residues long. DNA of the CDR3: TGTGCCACCAGCAAAGATAAACTAGCGGGAGTTTTAGGAGATACGCAGTATTTT. It codes for CATSKDKLAGVLGDTQYF.

This clonotype was observed a few times. The V and J genes are TRBV29-1 and TRBJ1-4; a weak D match, TRBD1 (6 bases). The CDR3 is 12 residues long. V was shortened by 4 bases and J by 7 bases, with 10 bases between the two germline ends. Germline V gene data show CDR1 as SQVTM and CDR2 as ANQGSEA. The CDR3 DNA reads TGCAGCGTTGCACAGGGAGGTGAAAAACTGTTTTTT. It encodes CSVAQGGEKLFF. The complete variable domain, with remaining parts taken from reference TRBV29-1 and TRBJ1-4, reads SAVISQKPSRDICQRGTSLTIQCQVDSQVTMMFWYRQQPGQSLTLIATANQGSEATYESGFVIDKFPISRPNLTFSTLTVSNMSPEDSSIYLCSVAQGGEKLFFGSGTQLSVL.